The 14 T cell receptor beta chains listed next were all sequenced from one sample in a study of T-cell reconstitution after alpha-beta-depleted transplantation in children. Unique molecular identifiers tagged the TCRbeta library. Using its own MiXCR run on the PCR reads, TCRdb lists one record per CDR3 protein. The sample holds 500,000 or so distinct CDR3 sequences, 11% seen once. The specimen comprised PBMCs, mostly from graft donor cells, sampled 180 days after TCRalphabeta/CD19-depleted stem cell transplant. These receptors were obtained from a female patient aged 2-9 years who had a stem cell transplant for aplastic anemia, so the T cells may come from the graft donor.

V is TRBV12-3 or TRBV12-4 and J is TRBJ2-1; 8 bases align to TRBD2. This CDR3 is 19 amino acids long. V dropped 0 bases and J dropped 5; count of bases not matched to a gene: 15. In nucleotides, the CDR3 is TGTGCCAGCAGTTTAGCTCCGGGACTAGTGACCCCCGGAAACAATGAGCAGTTCTTC. This gives the protein CASSLAPGLVTPGNNEQFF.

This clonotype was recorded a few times. This chain links TRBV27 with TRBJ1-4; D may be TRBD1 (5 bases). The V end lost 5 bases, the J end lost 1 base, and 17 bases lay between the germline ends. The CDR3 contains 17 residues. Per the germline V gene, CDR1 is MNHEY and CDR2 is SMNVEV (reference sequence). CDR3 nucleotides: TGTGCCAGCAGTCCTCTCGACAGAGCGGGAACTAATGAAAAACTGTTTTTT. As protein: CASSPLDRAGTNEKLFF.

This clonotype showed up many times. The rearrangement uses TRBV7-2 and TRBJ1-1; no reliable D call. The CDR3 extends over 12 amino acids. Germline V lookup: CDR1 SGHTA, CDR2 FQGNSA. Trimming removed 3 bases from V and 1 base from J, with 3 bases in between. The CDR3: CASSFENTEAFF. CDR3 DNA sequence: TGTGCCAGCAGCTTCGAGAACACTGAAGCTTTCTTT.

This clonotype has ten or more counts. V gene TRBV20-1 combines with J gene TRBJ1-2, with a possible D match to TRBD1 (6 bases). The germline V and J ends were trimmed by 3 bases and 5 bases, with 10 bases remaining between them. CDR3 length: 12 residues. The germline CDR1 and CDR2 sequences are DFQATT and SNEGSKA (reference sequence). Here the CDR3 DNA reads TGCAGTGCTAGTCAGGGGCGGTATGGCTACACCTTC. This codes for CSASQGRYGYTF.

This clonotype was detected ten times or more. The rearrangement links TRBV12-3 or TRBV12-4 to TRBJ2-6; no definite D call. V gave up 6 bases and J gave up 4 bases, with 7 bases separating them. The CDR3 spans 13 residues. The CDR3 bases are TGTGCCAGCAGCTCCTTAGGGGCCAACGTCCTGACTTTC. As protein: CASSSLGANVLTF.

This clonotype has more than one count but fewer than ten. This chain links TRBV4-3 with TRBJ1-2; D remains unclear. This CDR3 comprises 16 residues. Germline V gene lookup returns CDR1 LGHNA and CDR2 YSLEER. V shed 0 bases and J shed 4 bases, with 15 bases lying between them. The CDR3 region is CASSQDHAGAPYGYTF. Here the CDR3 DNA reads TGCGCCAGCAGCCAAGATCACGCGGGAGCCCCCTATGGCTACACCTTC.

This clonotype was seen a handful of times. The chain links TRBV5-1 to TRBJ2-7; 8 positions match TRBD1. This CDR3 is 15 amino acids long. Germline loops: CDR1 SGHRS, CDR2 YFSETQ. The trim removed 0 bases at V and 0 bases at J, leaving 2 bases unmatched. As DNA, the CDR3 is TGCGCCAGCAGCTTGGGGGGACAGGTCTCCTACGAGCAGTACTTC. The encoded protein is CASSLGGQVSYEQYF.

This clonotype was seen a handful of times. V is TRBV6-5 and J is TRBJ2-5, with 13 bases lining up with TRBD2. V shed 4 bases and J 5 bases; nucleotides not matched to a gene: 4. The V gene's germline CDR1 is MNHEY and CDR2 SVGAGI. The CDR3 runs to 15 residues. CDR3 residues: CASSSGLAGMETQYF. CDR3 sequence (DNA): TGTGCCAGCAGTTCGGGACTAGCGGGAATGGAGACCCAGTACTTC.

This clonotype was seen a handful of times. The chain combines TRBV2 with TRBJ2-3; 9 bases map to TRBD1. The germline gives CDR1 SNHLY, CDR2 FYNNEI. The trim removed 6 bases at V and 4 bases at J, leaving 17 bases unmatched. The CDR3 is 18 residues long. The CDR3 loop reads CASSDRGDLWGRADTQYF. For the CDR3, the DNA is TGTGCCAGCAGCGACAGGGGGGACCTATGGGGTCGGGCAGATACGCAGTATTTT.

This clonotype has more than one count but fewer than ten. The rearrangement uses TRBV28 and TRBJ1-3; no reliable D call. CDR1 is MDHEN, CDR2 SYDVKM, per germline. V was pared by 1 base and J by 0 bases, with 13 bases between. The CDR3 runs 17 residues. The DNA of the CDR3 is TGTGCCAGCAGTTTATCGAGATGGAAGTACTCTGGAAACACCATATATTTT. Encoded protein: CASSLSRWKYSGNTIYF.

This chain joins TRBV6-2 or TRBV6-3 and TRBJ2-1; TRBD2 agrees at 12 bases. The CDR3 covers 15 residues. In germline, CDR1 is MNHEY, CDR2 SVGEGT. The trim removed 5 bases at V and 10 bases at J, leaving 9 bases unmatched. The CDR3 here is CASSRRLAGEAEQFF. The CDR3 nucleotides read TGTGCCAGCAGTCGTCGACTAGCGGGAGAAGCGGAGCAGTTCTTC.

The chain joins TRBV24-1 to TRBJ2-6; a weak D match, TRBD2 (6 bases). Between the trimmed V and J ends, which lost 5 bases and 1 base, there was a span of 8 bases. From germline, CDR1 is KGHDR and CDR2 SFDVKD. The CDR3 covers 15 residues. The CDR3 nucleotides read TGTGCCACCAGTGGGGGGGAATCTGGGGCCAACGTCCTGACTTTC. It specifies CATSGGESGANVLTF.

This clonotype was seen more than once but under ten times. The chain employs TRBV7-8 and TRBJ2-7, with D possibly being TRBD2 (5 bases). CDR1 and CDR2 from the germline V gene are SGHVS and FQNEAQ. V lost 2 bases to trimming and J lost 3 bases, with 8 bases between them. This CDR3 is built from 13 residues. CDR3 in amino acids: CASSLFGNYEQYF. CDR3 nucleotide sequence: TGTGCCAGCAGCTTATTCGGGAACTACGAGCAGTACTTC. Complete variable domain (other parts from reference TRBV7-8 and TRBJ2-7): GAGVSQSPRYKVAKRGQDVALRCDPISGHVSLFWYQQALGQGPEFLTYFQNEAQLDKSGLPSDRFFAERPEGSVSTLKIQRTQQEDSAVYLCASSLFGNYEQYFGPGTRLTVT.

There are a few counts of this clonotype. This chain uses TRBV18 with TRBJ2-3; TRBD2 might be the D (5 bases). The CDR3 runs to 14 residues. Trimming cost V 3 bases and J 4 bases, with 11 bases left between them. In germline, CDR1 is KGHSH, CDR2 LQKENI. The DNA for the CDR3 is TGTGCCAGCTCACCGATCGAAGCGGCAGATACGCAGTATTTT. Protein product: CASSPIEAADTQYF.